This T cell receptor (beta chain) was captured by sequencing in a study of T cells after yellow fever vaccination. Whole-study context: Fractions of limited cellularity were prepared by means of SMART-Seq v4 Ultra Low Input.

The study's findings and limits: Reappearance after the booster was seen for most primary-vaccination clones, at approximately 97% CD4 and around 90% CD8. CD4 and CD8 compartments shared a small share of clonotypes, likely from convergent recombination.

About this clonotype itself: As yet, its antigen is unknown.

TCRdb analysed the 5' RACE reads with MiXCR anew, one entry per CDR3 protein. Among a few hundred thousand distinct CDR3 sequences listed, roughly 17% were seen once. The V and J ends lost 4 bases and 5 bases respectively, with 9 bases between them. The CDR3 consists of 12 residues. The germline gives CDR1 SEHNR, CDR2 FQNEAQ (reference sequence). The sequencing used PBMCs, collected roughly 5 days after the first yellow fever vaccination. The TCR comes from a man younger than 30 who received the YFV17D yellow fever vaccine. The gene calls are TRBV7-9 and TRBJ2-7; D remains unclear. The CDR3 sequence is CASSSVFHEQYF. CDR3 DNA: TGTGCCAGCAGCTCCGTCTTCCACGAGCAGTACTTC.